This T cell receptor beta chain stems from a study of blood T cell repertoires in COVID-19. This CDR3 contains 18 residues. The V segment lost 5 bases and the J segment 3 bases; nucleotides outside the gene matches: 11. Germline values: CDR1 MDHEN, CDR2 SYDVKM. TCRdb's table, derived via immunoSEQ multiplex PCR, lists solely in-frame clones and lacks some. The sample includes 200,000 to 250,000 clones, about 87% of them seen just once. This sequence was found in a woman aged 25 to 39 who had recovered from COVID-19. The sequencing sample was made of PBMCs or T cells enriched from blood (not recorded which). The J gene is TRBJ2-7, the V gene TRBV28; the match to TRBD2 covers 15 bases. Here the CDR3 reads CASSTPGLAGGAFYEQYF. CDR3 bases: TGTGCCAGCAGTACGCCGGGACTAGCGGGGGGTGCCTTCTACGAGCAGTACTTC.